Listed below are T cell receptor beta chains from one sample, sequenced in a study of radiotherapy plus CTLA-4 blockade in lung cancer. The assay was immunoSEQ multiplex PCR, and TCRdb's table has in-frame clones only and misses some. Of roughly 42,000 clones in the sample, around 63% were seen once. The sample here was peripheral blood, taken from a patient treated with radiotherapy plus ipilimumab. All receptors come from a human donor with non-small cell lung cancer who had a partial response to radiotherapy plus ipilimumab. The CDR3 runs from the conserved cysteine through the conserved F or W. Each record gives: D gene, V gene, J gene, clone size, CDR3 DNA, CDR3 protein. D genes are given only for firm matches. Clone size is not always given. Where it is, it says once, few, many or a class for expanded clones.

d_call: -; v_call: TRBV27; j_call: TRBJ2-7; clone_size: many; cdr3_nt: TGTGCCAGCACGGCACTAGCCTACGAGCAGTACTTC; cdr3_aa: CASTALAYEQYF
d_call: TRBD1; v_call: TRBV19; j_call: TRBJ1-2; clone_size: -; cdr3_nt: TGTGCCAGTAGTCGACGGACAGGGACATTCTATGGCTACACCTTC; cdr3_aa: CASSRRTGTFYGYTF
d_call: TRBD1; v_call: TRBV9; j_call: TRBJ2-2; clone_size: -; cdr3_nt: TGTGCCAGCAGCGTCGGAACAGGGGCGAACACCGGGGAGCTGTTTTTT; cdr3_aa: CASSVGTGANTGELFF
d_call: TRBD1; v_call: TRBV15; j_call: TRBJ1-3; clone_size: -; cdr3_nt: TGTGCCACCAGCAGAGATGGGACAGTCTCTGGAAACACCATATATTTT; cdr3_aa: CATSRDGTVSGNTIYF
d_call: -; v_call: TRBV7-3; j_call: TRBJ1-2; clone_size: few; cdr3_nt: TGTGCCAGCAGCCCTAGGACAACCGGCTACACCTTC; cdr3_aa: CASSPRTTGYTF
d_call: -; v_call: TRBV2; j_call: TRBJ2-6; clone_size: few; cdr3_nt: TGTGCCAGCAGTCGTATAGACTCTGGGGCCAACGTCCTGACTTTC; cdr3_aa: CASSRIDSGANVLTF
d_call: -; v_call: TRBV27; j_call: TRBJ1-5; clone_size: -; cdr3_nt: TGTGCCAGCAGTTCGAGTCAAACCGTTGGAGTACAGCCCCAGCATTTT; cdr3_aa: CASSSSQTVGVQPQHF
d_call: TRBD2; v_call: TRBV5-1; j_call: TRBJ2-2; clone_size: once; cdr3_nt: TGCGCCAGCAGCCGTTCTCCAGCGGGAGAAGGCGGCGGGGAGCTGTTTTTT; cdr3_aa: CASSRSPAGEGGGELFF
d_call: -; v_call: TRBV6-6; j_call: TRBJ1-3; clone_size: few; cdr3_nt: TGTGCCAGCAGTGGGGGGGGCTTTGGAAACACCATATATTTT; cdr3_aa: CASSGGGFGNTIYF
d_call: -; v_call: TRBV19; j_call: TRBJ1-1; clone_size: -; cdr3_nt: TGTGCCAGTAGTATAGAAGCCGGACTTAGATCGGAAGCTTTCTTT; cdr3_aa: CASSIEAGLRSEAFF
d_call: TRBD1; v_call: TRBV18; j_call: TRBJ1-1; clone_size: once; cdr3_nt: TGTGCCAGCTCACCCGCGGGACAGATGAACACTGAAGCTTTCTTT; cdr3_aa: CASSPAGQMNTEAFF
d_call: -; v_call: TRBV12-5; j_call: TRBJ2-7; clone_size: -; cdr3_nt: TGTGCTAGTGGTGGGGCCCAATACGAGCAGTACTTC; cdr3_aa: CASGGAQYEQYF
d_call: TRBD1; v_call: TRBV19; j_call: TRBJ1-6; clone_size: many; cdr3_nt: TGTGCCAGTAGTACAGTTAGGGACAGGTATTCACCCCTCCACTTT; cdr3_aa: CASSTVRDRYSPLHF
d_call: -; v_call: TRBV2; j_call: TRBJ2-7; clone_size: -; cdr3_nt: TGTGTCAGCAGTGCTCGGATCCGGGACGAGCAGTACTTC; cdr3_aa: CVSSARIRDEQYF
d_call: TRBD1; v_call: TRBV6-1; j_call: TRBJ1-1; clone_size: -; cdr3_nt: TGTGCCAGCAGAGGGACAGAGAACACTGAAGCTTTCTTT; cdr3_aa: CASRGTENTEAFF
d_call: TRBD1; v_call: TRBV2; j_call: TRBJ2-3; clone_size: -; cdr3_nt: TGTGCCAGCTTCAGGGGGAGAACAGATACGCAGTATTTT; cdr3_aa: CASFRGRTDTQYF
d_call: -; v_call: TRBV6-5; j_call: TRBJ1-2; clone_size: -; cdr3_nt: TGTGCCAGCAGTTCCCCGGCGGTCGACTATGGCTACACCTTC; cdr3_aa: CASSSPAVDYGYTF
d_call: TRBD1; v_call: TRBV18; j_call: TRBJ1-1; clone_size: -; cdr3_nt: TGTGCCAGCTCACCACCAACAGGGGGCACTGAAGCTTTCTTT; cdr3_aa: CASSPPTGGTEAFF
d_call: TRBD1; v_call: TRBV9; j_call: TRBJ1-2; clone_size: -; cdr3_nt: TGTGCCAGCAGCGTGGGGGACAGCCCTTGGGGCTATGGCTACACCTTC; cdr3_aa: CASSVGDSPWGYGYTF
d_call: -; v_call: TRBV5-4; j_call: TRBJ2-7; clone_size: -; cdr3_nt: TGTGCCAGCAGTCCAAATAGGCCATGGGCCGGTGTGAGCGAGCAGTACTTC; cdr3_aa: CASSPNRPWAGVSEQYF
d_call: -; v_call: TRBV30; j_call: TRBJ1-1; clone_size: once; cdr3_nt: TGTGCCTGGAGCGCCATAGGGACTTTTGAAGCTTTCTTT; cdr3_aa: CAWSAIGTFEAFF
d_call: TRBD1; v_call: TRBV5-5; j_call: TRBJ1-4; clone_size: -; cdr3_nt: TGTGCCAGCAGGGCCGGGACAGACAATGAAAAACTGTTTTTT; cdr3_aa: CASRAGTDNEKLFF
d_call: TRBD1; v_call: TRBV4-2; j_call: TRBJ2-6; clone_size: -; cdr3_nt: TGTGCCAGCAGCACCCGGACAGGGGCCGGGGCCAACGTCCTGACTTTC; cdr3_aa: CASSTRTGAGANVLTF
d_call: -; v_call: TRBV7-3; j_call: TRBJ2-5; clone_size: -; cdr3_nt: TGTGCCAGCAGCCCTCTAGCGAACGGGGTAGGGACCCAGTACTTC; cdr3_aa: CASSPLANGVGTQYF
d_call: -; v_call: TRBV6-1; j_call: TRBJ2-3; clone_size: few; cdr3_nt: TGTGCCAGCAGAACTATAGGAGGTACGCAGTATTTT; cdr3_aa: CASRTIGGTQYF
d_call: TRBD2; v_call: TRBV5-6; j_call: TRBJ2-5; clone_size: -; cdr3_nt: TGTGCCAGCAGCTTGGATAGCGGGAGAGGAGAGACCCAGTACTTC; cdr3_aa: CASSLDSGRGETQYF